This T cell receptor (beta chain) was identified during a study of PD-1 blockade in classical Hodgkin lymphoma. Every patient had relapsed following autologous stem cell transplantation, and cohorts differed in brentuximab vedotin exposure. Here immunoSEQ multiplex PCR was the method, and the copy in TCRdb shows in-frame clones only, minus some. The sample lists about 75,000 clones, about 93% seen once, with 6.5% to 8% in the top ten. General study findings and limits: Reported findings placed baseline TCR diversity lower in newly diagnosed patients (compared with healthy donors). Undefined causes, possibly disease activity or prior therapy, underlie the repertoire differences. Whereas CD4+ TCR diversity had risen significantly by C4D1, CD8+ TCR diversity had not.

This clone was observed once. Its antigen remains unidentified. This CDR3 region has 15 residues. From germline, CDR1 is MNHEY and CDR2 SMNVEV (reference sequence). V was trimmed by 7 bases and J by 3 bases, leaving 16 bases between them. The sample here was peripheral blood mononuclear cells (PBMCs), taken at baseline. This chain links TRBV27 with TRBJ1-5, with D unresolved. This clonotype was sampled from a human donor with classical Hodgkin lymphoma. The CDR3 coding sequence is TGTGCCAGCACCTCTCTAAAGGGCGACAATCAGCCCCAGCATTTT. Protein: CASTSLKGDNQPQHF.